The clone carrying this TCR beta chain appeared a single time. This entry is derived from a study of shared clonotypes between healthy human individuals. Adult Caucasians living in Nashville, Tennessee made up all of the donors. Extraction of genomic DNA in unsorted samples used roughly 94 million PBMCs. The run depth of the assay was deep. Authors' data handling: Quality scores were absent from the junction-only immunoSEQ sequences, so filtering differed. Data came from immunoSEQ multiplex PCR; TCRdb stores just in-frame clones and leaves some out. V, J and clone size are those of that table, while D and trimming were read from the DNA. This sample has 450,000 to 500,000 clones, with almost 80% found just once. Germline V gene lookup returns CDR1 SGHVS and CDR2 FNYEAQ. V was cut by 6 bases and J by 4 bases, with 8 bases left in between. The CDR3 loop spans 12 amino acids.

The specimen was PBMCs. The clonotype was recovered from a woman between 35 and 50 years old in good health. Some clones in this sample may be carry-over from other donors' samples. The chain links TRBV7-6 to TRBJ2-3; D gene uncertain. CDR3 amino acids: CASSPNPDTQYF. The CDR3 coding sequence is TGTGCCAGCAGTCCTAACCCAGATACGCAGTATTTT.